A selection of T cell receptor beta chains follows, all from one sample in a study of T cell responses to AZD1222 COVID-19 vaccine. Profiled with immunoSEQ multiplex PCR; TCRdb holds only in-frame clones, not every one. The table lists about 79,000 clones, about 84% of them singletons. The sequencing used peripheral blood, collected on day 0 of AZD1222 vaccination. All receptors derive from an adult in good health. Both conserved end residues are part of each CDR3. D genes are given only for firm matches. Expanded clones get a size class; other rows say once, few or many, or leave the size out.

d_gene	abundance	v_gene	j_gene	CDR3aa	CDR3nt
-	-	TRBV28	TRBJ1-1	CASHEGALNTEAFF	TGTGCCAGCCATGAAGGGGCCTTGAACACTGAAGCTTTCTTT
-	-	TRBV5-1	TRBJ2-3	CASSLEGSGTDTQYF	TGCGCCAGCAGCTTGGAAGGGTCGGGCACAGATACGCAGTATTTT
TRBD2	-	TRBV2	TRBJ2-5	CASRPLAGQETQYF	TGTGCCAGCAGGCCCCTAGCGGGGCAAGAGACCCAGTACTTC
-	-	TRBV19	TRBJ1-4	CASSSRVTNEKLFF	TGTGCCAGTAGTAGCAGGGTAACTAATGAAAAACTGTTTTTT
-	-	TRBV30	TRBJ1-5	CAWGRQLNQPQHF	TGTGCCTGGGGTAGACAGCTCAATCAGCCCCAGCATTTT
-	-	TRBV19	TRBJ2-4	CASSIGTPIQYF	TGTGCCAGTAGTATAGGAACACCTATTCAGTACTTC
-	-	TRBV2	TRBJ1-1	CASRRDRNTEAFF	TGTGCCAGCAGGAGAGACAGGAACACTGAAGCTTTCTTT
TRBD1	-	TRBV5-1	TRBJ2-5	CASSWGQGAGETQYF	TGCGCCAGCAGCTGGGGTCAGGGGGCTGGGGAGACCCAGTACTTC
-	-	TRBV12-3/TRBV12-4	TRBJ1-1	CASSRRVRTEAFF	TGTGCCAGCAGCCGCAGGGTACGCACTGAAGCTTTCTTT
-	-	TRBV7-9	TRBJ1-4	CASKQGDNEKLFF	TGTGCCAGCAAACAGGGTGATAATGAAAAACTGTTTTTT
-	-	TRBV25-1	TRBJ1-2	CASSRGGGEAYGYTF	TGTGCCAGTTCACGTGGAGGTGGGGAGGCCTATGGCTACACCTTC
-	-	TRBV19	TRBJ1-3	CASSINAPSSGNTIYF	TGTGCCAGTAGTATCAACGCACCGTCCTCTGGAAACACCATATATTTT
TRBD2	-	TRBV29-1	TRBJ2-5	CSAWTAGELTQYF	TGCAGCGCCTGGACGGCGGGAGAATTGACCCAGTACTTC
TRBD1	-	TRBV6-2/TRBV6-3	TRBJ1-2	CASSSYGQGYGYTF	TGTGCCAGCAGTTCCTACGGACAGGGGTATGGCTACACCTTC
-	-	TRBV2	TRBJ1-2	CASSGSGNYGYTF	TGTGCCAGCAGTGGGTCAGGGAACTATGGCTACACCTTC
TRBD1	-	TRBV7-9	TRBJ1-2	CASSLGQGDGYTF	TGTGCCAGCAGCTTAGGACAGGGTGATGGCTACACCTTC
-	-	TRBV3-1/TRBV3-2	TRBJ2-1	CASSQVSGRSYNEQFF	TGTGCCAGCAGCCAAGTTTCAGGTCGGTCCTACAATGAGCAGTTCTTC
-	-	TRBV21-1	TRBJ2-5	CASSNERGVQETQYF	TGTGCCAGCAGCAATGAGCGGGGGGTACAAGAGACCCAGTACTTC
TRBD2	-	TRBV14	TRBJ2-3	CASSQGPRGYGTDTQYF	TGTGCCAGCAGCCAAGGTCCGCGGGGGTACGGTACAGATACGCAGTATTTT
TRBD1	-	TRBV18	TRBJ1-5	CASSPGQGRIQPQHF	TGTGCCAGCTCACCCGGACAGGGAAGGATTCAGCCCCAGCATTTT
TRBD1	-	TRBV3-1/TRBV3-2	TRBJ1-6	CASSQRTGLYSPLHF	TGTGCCAGCAGCCAACGGACAGGACTTTATTCACCCCTCCACTTT
-	-	TRBV19	TRBJ1-4	CASRGRANEKLFF	TGTGCCAGCCGGGGTAGGGCTAATGAAAAACTGTTTTTT
-	-	TRBV28	TRBJ1-2	CASSTGTYGYTF	TGTGCCAGCAGTACCGGGACATATGGCTACACCTTC
-	once	TRBV2	TRBJ1-1	CASRRRPNTEAFF	TGTGCCAGCAGAAGGCGACCGAACACTGAAGCTTTCTTT
TRBD1	-	TRBV3-1/TRBV3-2	TRBJ1-1	CASSRITYRGWSEAFF	TGTGCCAGCAGCCGGATTACATACAGGGGTTGGTCTGAAGCTTTCTTT
-	-	TRBV21-1	TRBJ2-3	CASSKVPPSTGGSTDTQYF	TGTGCCAGCAGCAAAGTCCCCCCCTCTACGGGGGGTAGCACAGATACGCAGTATTTT
TRBD2	-	TRBV5-4	TRBJ2-7	CASSLTAGESSYEQYF	TGTGCCAGCAGCTTAACAGCGGGGGAAAGCTCCTACGAGCAGTACTTC
-	-	TRBV14	TRBJ1-1	CASSQPGGGTEAFF	TGTGCCAGCAGCCAACCGGGAGGGGGAACTGAAGCTTTCTTT
-	-	TRBV5-1	TRBJ1-1	CASSLEQIPGGTEAFF	TGCGCCAGCAGCCTCGAACAGATCCCCGGCGGGACTGAAGCTTTCTTT
-	-	TRBV20-1	TRBJ1-1	CSARGDREAFF	TGCAGTGCTAGAGGAGACAGAGAAGCTTTCTTT
-	-	TRBV3-1/TRBV3-2	TRBJ2-1	CASSRNNEQFF	TGTGCCAGCAGTCGAAACAATGAGCAGTTCTTC
TRBD1	-	TRBV10-1	TRBJ2-7	CASSGTGAYEQYF	TGCGCCAGCAGCGGGACAGGCGCTTACGAGCAGTACTTC
-	once	TRBV18	TRBJ2-7	CASSPREGPTYEQYF	TGTGCCAGCTCACCCCGGGAAGGGCCGACCTACGAGCAGTACTTC
-	-	TRBV5-6	TRBJ1-5	CASSLGTSYQPQHF	TGTGCCAGCAGCTTGGGAACTTCATATCAGCCCCAGCATTTT
-	-	TRBV6-5	TRBJ2-2	CASSTGTNTGELFF	TGTGCCAGCAGTACAGGGACTAACACCGGGGAGCTGTTTTTT
-	-	TRBV9	TRBJ2-2	CASSAQNHVAGATGELFF	TGTGCCAGCAGCGCCCAAAACCATGTGGCGGGTGCCACCGGGGAGCTGTTTTTT
-	-	TRBV28	TRBJ2-7	CASWADGAYEQYF	TGTGCCAGCTGGGCCGACGGGGCCTACGAGCAGTACTTC
-	-	TRBV20-1	TRBJ1-2	CSADPEAGYTF	TGCAGTGCAGACCCCGAGGCCGGCTACACCTTC
TRBD1	-	TRBV28	TRBJ1-2	CASTPDRVRGYTF	TGTGCCAGCACCCCGGACAGGGTTCGGGGCTACACCTTC
-	-	TRBV27	TRBJ2-3	CASSPGGRTDTQYF	TGTGCCAGCAGTCCGGGGGGCCGAACAGATACGCAGTATTTT
TRBD1	once	TRBV28	TRBJ1-1	CASSLLQGAFEAFF	TGTGCCAGCAGTTTATTACAGGGGGCGTTTGAAGCTTTCTTT
-	once	TRBV20-1	TRBJ2-3	CSASRFSGTPLTDTQYF	TGCAGTGCTAGTCGCTTCTCTGGGACACCCCTTACAGATACGCAGTATTTT
TRBD1	-	TRBV27	TRBJ1-1	CASSRQGAGWNTEAFF	TGTGCCAGCAGTAGACAGGGGGCGGGGTGGAACACTGAAGCTTTCTTT
-	-	TRBV5-6	TRBJ2-3	CASSLVSQGRTDTQYF	TGTGCCAGCAGCTTGGTATCCCAGGGGAGGACAGATACGCAGTATTTT
-	once	TRBV25-1	TRBJ2-2	CASSVGRESWELFF	TGTGCCAGCAGTGTTGGCAGGGAGAGTTGGGAGCTGTTTTTT
-	-	TRBV6-7	TRBJ2-1	CASSWEGSSYNEQFF	TGTGCCAGCAGTTGGGAAGGGAGCTCCTACAATGAGCAGTTCTTC